These 27 T cell receptor beta chains share one sample of origin, sequenced in a study of monozygotic twins with inflammatory bowel disease. Following a re-call of the 5' RACE reads, TCRdb has one entry per CDR3 protein and lacks DNA. Its clone listing holds 200,000 to 250,000 distinct CDR3 sequences. Sequencing was done on a sample of blood. The receptors come from a human donor with ulcerative colitis or Crohn's disease, or a healthy co-twin of an affected twin (not recorded which).

CDR3 residues: CATSGPITGELFF. The rearrangement links TRBV24-1 to TRBJ2-2. The CDR3 extends over 13 amino acids. In germline, CDR1 is KGHDR, CDR2 SFDVKD.

This rearrangement joins TRBV5-1 to TRBJ2-5. This CDR3 has 13 residues. Germline V CDR1 and CDR2: SGHRS, YFSETQ. The CDR3 sequence: CASRSFSAETQYF.

The V and J genes are TRBV12-3 or TRBV12-4 and TRBJ1-5; TCRdb gives TRBD1 as the D gene, but with no DNA this cannot be confirmed. CDR3 size: 15 residues. The CDR3 region is CASSSTGQANQPQHF.

This rearrangement joins TRBV7-9 to TRBJ1-2; as DNA is missing, the TRBD1 call by TCRdb cannot be tested. Germline lookup yields CDR1 SEHNR and CDR2 FQNEAQ (reference sequence). The CDR3 runs 15 residues. The CDR3 loop reads CASSPQDRGFYGYTF.

This chain links TRBV5-1 with TRBJ1-1. This CDR3 is built from 16 residues. The germline V gene has CDR1 SGHRS and CDR2 YFSETQ. CDR3 in amino acids: CASSLGPANRGTEAFF. Combining the CDR3 with reference TRBV5-1 and TRBJ1-1 gives the whole variable domain KAGVTQTPRYLIKTRGQQVTLSCSPISGHRSVSWYQQTPGQGLQFLFEYFSETQRNKGNFPGRFSGRQFSNSRSEMNVSTLELGDSALYLCASSLGPANRGTEAFFGQGTRLTVV.

The chain carries TRBV7-9 and TRBJ1-1; TCRdb's D call, TRBD1, is unchecked because there is no DNA. From germline, CDR1 is SEHNR and CDR2 FQNEAQ (reference sequence). This CDR3 has 17 residues. The CDR3 reads CASSSLTGTGVNTEAFF.

The rearrangement joins TRBV5-1 to TRBJ2-7; the TRBD1 assignment by TCRdb is unverifiable without DNA. CDR3 length: 14 amino acids. The germline V gene encodes CDR1 SGHRS and CDR2 YFSETQ. The CDR3 loop is CASSPPGPTYEQYF.

The chain has TRBV5-1 and TRBJ1-2; TCRdb outputs TRBD1, but without DNA this stays unchecked. This CDR3 spans 16 amino acids. Germline V gene sequence: CDR1 SGHRS, CDR2 YFSETQ. CDR3 amino acids: CASSFLPGQGIGGYTF.

This sequence joins TRBV27 and TRBJ1-1; TCRdb proposes TRBD1, but this gene call is untestable without DNA. CDR3 length equals 13 residues. Germline CDR1 is MNHEY and CDR2 is SMNVEV (reference sequence). The CDR3 protein is CASSGVPVAEAFF.

V gene TRBV28 combines with J gene TRBJ2-4; the D call from TCRdb, TRBD1, cannot be confirmed without DNA. Germline assignment: CDR1 MDHEN and CDR2 SYDVKM. The CDR3 loop spans 18 amino acids. CDR3 sequence: CASSLFGGRRVAKNIQYF.

This chain uses TRBV24-1 with TRBJ2-7; TCRdb picks TRBD1, but there is no DNA to check that call. The CDR3 is 15 residues long. CDR1 and CDR2 (germline): KGHDR, SFDVKD. CDR3 in amino acids: CATSERTGGIYEQHF.

This sequence joins TRBV23-1 and TRBJ2-2; TCRdb outputs TRBD1, but without DNA this stays unchecked. TRBV23-1 is reported as an ORF; its role is uncertain. The length of the CDR3 is 16 residues. The CDR3 sequence is CASCEFEQVNTGELFF.

The genes are TRBV7-9 and TRBJ2-3; TCRdb's assignment of TRBD1 cannot be checked, as there is no DNA. Germline-derived CDR1 and CDR2 are SEHNR and FQNEAQ (reference sequence). This CDR3 has 13 amino acids. The CDR3 sequence: CASAIWGEDTQYF. The full variable domain, its missing parts supplied by reference TRBV7-9 and TRBJ2-3, is DTGVSQNPRHKITKRGQNVTFRCDPISEHNRLYWYRQTLGQGPEFLTYFQNEAQLEKSRLLSDRFSAERPKGSFSTLEIQRTEQGDSAMYLCASAIWGEDTQYFGPGTRLTVL.

J is TRBJ2-1 and V is TRBV7-2; TCRdb selects TRBD2, and the lack of DNA leaves this call unchecked. The CDR3 contains 15 residues. CDR1 is SGHTA and CDR2 is FQGNSA in the germline V gene. This chain's CDR3 is CASSLGLAGYNEQFF.

J is TRBJ1-2 and V is TRBV10-2. Germline CDR1 and CDR2: WSHSY and SAAADI. CDR3 length: 16 amino acids. This CDR3 reads CATNWGALAGFYGYTF.

The chain links TRBV29-1 to TRBJ1-2; TCRdb designates TRBD1, a call that cannot be tested without DNA. The CDR3 runs 16 residues. The germline V gene has CDR1 SQVTM and CDR2 ANQGSEA. The CDR3 spells CSVERLQGALNYGYTF.

The chain uses TRBV19 and TRBJ1-5; TCRdb outputs TRBD1, but without DNA this stays unchecked. Per germline, CDR1 LNHDA and CDR2 SQIVND (reference sequence). The CDR3 is 14 residues long. The CDR3 protein is CTSSIGQGGWPQHF.

The V and J genes are TRBV24-1 and TRBJ2-3. Germline CDR1 KGHDR, CDR2 SFDVKD. There are 13 residues in the CDR3. The CDR3 reads CATSDRLTDTQYF.

The gene calls are TRBV5-4 and TRBJ2-5; TCRdb selects TRBD2, and the lack of DNA leaves this call unchecked. CDR1 SGHNT and CDR2 YYREEE come from the germline V gene (reference sequence). This CDR3 comprises 19 residues. The CDR3: CASSLILSRASGGIETQYF.

The chain has TRBV20-1 and TRBJ1-2. The germline V gene has CDR1 DFQATT and CDR2 SNEGSKA (reference sequence). CDR3 length: 13 residues. Here the CDR3 reads CSARDESLHGYTF.

The genes are TRBV7-3 and TRBJ1-1. This CDR3 spans 15 amino acids. Germline loops: CDR1 SGHTA, CDR2 FQGTGA. This CDR3 is CASSFSASGNTEAFF.

V gene TRBV7-9 combines with J gene TRBJ1-2; the TCRdb call, TRBD1, lacks DNA for checking. This CDR3 has 15 residues. Germline V lookup: CDR1 SEHNR, CDR2 FQNEAQ (reference sequence). This chain's CDR3 is CASSFPTGESYGYTF.

The genes are TRBV18 and TRBJ2-2; TCRdb indicates TRBD1, and absent DNA this call remains unverified. The length of the CDR3 is 16 residues. Germline V gene sequence: CDR1 KGHSH, CDR2 LQKENI. The CDR3 sequence is CASSPSGGAWTGELFF.

This chain joins TRBV20-1 and TRBJ2-7. The V gene's germline CDR1 is DFQATT and CDR2 SNEGSKA (reference sequence). The CDR3 extends over 11 amino acids. The CDR3 spells CSARDGYEQYF.

The CDR3 protein is CASSHSRDREHGYTF. The chain links TRBV4-1 to TRBJ1-2; without DNA, the TCRdb call of TRBD1 cannot be checked. The germline CDR1 and CDR2 sequences are MGHRA and YSYEKL. The CDR3 has 15 residues.

The chain joins TRBV29-1 to TRBJ1-2; TCRdb names TRBD1, which stays unverified in the absence of DNA. The germline gives CDR1 SQVTM, CDR2 ANQGSEA. This CDR3 contains 13 residues. CDR3 loop: CSVEQGEFDGYTF.

This CDR3 reads CASSPGTGQHEQYF. The V call is TRBV28, the J call TRBJ2-7; the TRBD1 assignment by TCRdb is unverifiable without DNA. The CDR3 runs 14 residues. Germline V CDR1 and CDR2: MDHEN, SYDVKM.